This is a list of T cell receptor beta chains from one sample in a study of T cell changes during pregnancy in multiple sclerosis. TCRdb keeps only in-frame clones here, not all; method: immunoSEQ multiplex PCR. Here the sample spans approximately 50,000 clones, almost 95% being singletons. The specimen comprised CD4+ T cells from peripheral blood mononuclear cells, sampled in the third trimester of pregnancy. The source of these receptors is a female donor with multiple sclerosis, enrolled in a pregnancy study. The CDR3 runs from the conserved cysteine through the conserved F or W. D genes are given only for firm matches.

v_call: TRBV28
j_call: TRBJ1-2
d_call: NA
cdr3_nt: TGTGCCAGCAGTTCTGGGGGGACCTATGGCTACACCTTC
cdr3_aa: CASSSGGTYGYTF

v_call: TRBV5-6
j_call: TRBJ2-1
d_call: TRBD1
cdr3_nt: TGTGCCAGCAGCACAGGGGGCAGAGGCAATGAGCAGTTCTTC
cdr3_aa: CASSTGGRGNEQFF

v_call: TRBV4-3
j_call: TRBJ1-4
d_call: NA
cdr3_nt: TGCGCCAGCAGCCAAGATGACAGGAGAAATGAAAAACTGTTTTTT
cdr3_aa: CASSQDDRRNEKLFF

v_call: TRBV28
j_call: TRBJ2-7
d_call: TRBD1
cdr3_nt: TGTGCCAGCATTGGAGGACAGGGGCACCACGAGCAGTACTTC
cdr3_aa: CASIGGQGHHEQYF

v_call: TRBV29-1
j_call: TRBJ2-3
d_call: NA
cdr3_nt: TGCAGCGTTGAAACAGCGGCAGATACGCAGTATTTT
cdr3_aa: CSVETAADTQYF

v_call: TRBV27
j_call: TRBJ1-5
d_call: NA
cdr3_nt: TGTGCCAGCAGTTTAGGCCCGGGGAGCAATCAGCCCCAGCATTTT
cdr3_aa: CASSLGPGSNQPQHF

v_call: TRBV28
j_call: TRBJ2-3
d_call: NA
cdr3_nt: TGTGCCAGCAGAGCCAACGCAGATACGCAGTATTTT
cdr3_aa: CASRANADTQYF

v_call: TRBV6-6
j_call: TRBJ2-7
d_call: TRBD2
cdr3_nt: TGTGCCAGCAGGACTAGCGGGAGTTACGAGCAGTACTTC
cdr3_aa: CASRTSGSYEQYF

v_call: TRBV2
j_call: TRBJ2-1
d_call: TRBD1
cdr3_nt: TGTGCCAGCAGCCGACGACAGGGGAGTGAGCAGTTCTTC
cdr3_aa: CASSRRQGSEQFF

v_call: TRBV5-1
j_call: TRBJ2-1
d_call: TRBD1
cdr3_nt: TGCGCCAGCAGCTTGTACGACAGGGGGCGAGTCAGCCTCTCCTACAATGAGCAGTTCTTC
cdr3_aa: CASSLYDRGRVSLSYNEQFF

v_call: TRBV5-1
j_call: TRBJ1-1
d_call: NA
cdr3_nt: TGCGCCAGCAGCTTTGGGAGTAACACTGAAGCTTTCTTT
cdr3_aa: CASSFGSNTEAFF

v_call: TRBV25-1
j_call: TRBJ1-1
d_call: TRBD1
cdr3_nt: TGTGCCACTGGAGCGACAGGGCCCACTGAAGCTTTCTTT
cdr3_aa: CATGATGPTEAFF

v_call: TRBV7-8
j_call: TRBJ2-2
d_call: NA
cdr3_nt: TGTGCCAGCAGCTTAGATCCGGGCGGGGAGCTGTTTTTT
cdr3_aa: CASSLDPGGELFF

v_call: TRBV2
j_call: TRBJ1-2
d_call: TRBD1
cdr3_nt: TGTGCCAGCAGTCCAATACAGGGGGCGCAGGCACCCTATGGCTACACCTTC
cdr3_aa: CASSPIQGAQAPYGYTF

v_call: TRBV5-6
j_call: TRBJ2-7
d_call: NA
cdr3_nt: TGTGCCAGCAGCTTACAGGGTTTTAGCGAGCAGTACTTC
cdr3_aa: CASSLQGFSEQYF

v_call: TRBV28
j_call: TRBJ1-1
d_call: NA
cdr3_nt: TGTGCCAGCAGTTTAGAGATAGGGGGTGATGCTTTCTTT
cdr3_aa: CASSLEIGGDAFF

v_call: TRBV5-1
j_call: TRBJ1-1
d_call: TRBD1
cdr3_nt: TGCGCCAGCAGCTTGGGGGTCGGGACAGTCGGGTTGAACACTGAAGCTTTCTTT
cdr3_aa: CASSLGVGTVGLNTEAFF

v_call: TRBV29-1
j_call: TRBJ2-1
d_call: NA
cdr3_nt: TGCAGCGTTGAAGATACGGGGCGTATCGGGAGTGGCTACAATGAGCAGTTCTTC
cdr3_aa: CSVEDTGRIGSGYNEQFF